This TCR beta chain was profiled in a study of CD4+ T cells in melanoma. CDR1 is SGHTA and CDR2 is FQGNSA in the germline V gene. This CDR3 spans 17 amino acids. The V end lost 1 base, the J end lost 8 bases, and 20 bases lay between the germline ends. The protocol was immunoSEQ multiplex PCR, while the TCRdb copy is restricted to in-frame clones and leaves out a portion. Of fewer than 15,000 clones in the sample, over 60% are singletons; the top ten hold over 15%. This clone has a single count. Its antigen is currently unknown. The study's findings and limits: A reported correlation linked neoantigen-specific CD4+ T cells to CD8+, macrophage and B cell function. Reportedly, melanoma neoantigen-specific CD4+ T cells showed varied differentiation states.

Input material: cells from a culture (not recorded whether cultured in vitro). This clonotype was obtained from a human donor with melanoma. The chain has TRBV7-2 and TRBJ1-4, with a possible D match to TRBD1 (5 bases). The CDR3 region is CASSLDAGSTGREKLFF. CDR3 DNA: TGTGCCAGCAGCTTAGACGCAGGGTCGACCGGGCGCGAAAAACTGTTTTTT.